Each of the 24 T cell receptor beta chains below was sequenced from the same sample in a study of beta chain features in type 1 diabetes. These receptors lack a known antigen. Sequenced material consisted of expressed TCRB transcripts (all of the isolated RNA was reverse transcribed). This table comes from immunoSEQ multiplex PCR, and its TCRdb copy is limited to in-frame clones, with some not included. The table lists about 740,000 clones, 10% to 15% of them singletons. Regarding the study as a whole: Within each of all four CD4+ subsets, Type 1 diabetes patients had TCRB CDR3s that were moderately but significantly shorter.

Material for sequencing was naive CD4+ T cells from blood. Source of these receptors: a man between 18 and 29 years old with type 1 diabetes.

V is TRBV14 and J is TRBJ1-2, with TRBD1 as a possible D gene (5 bases). Trimming took off 3 bases at V and 4 bases at J, with 6 bases between the two ends. Germline V lookup: CDR1 SGHDN, CDR2 FVKESK. CDR3 length: 12 amino acids. In DNA, the CDR3 is TGTGCCAGCAGCCACGGGGGCTATGGCTACACCTTC. Encoded protein: CASSHGGYGYTF. Full variable domain (remainder filled in from reference TRBV14 and TRBJ1-2): EAGVTQFPSHSVIEKGQTVTLRCDPISGHDNLYWYRRVMGKEIKFLLHFVKESKQDESGMPNNRFLAERTGGTYSTLKVQPAELEDSGVYFCASSHGGYGYTFGSGTRLTVV.

The chain carries TRBV9 and TRBJ2-3; D gene uncertain. V was clipped by 3 bases and J by 0 bases, with 8 bases between them. Germline V gene sequence: CDR1 SGDLS, CDR2 YYNGEE. The CDR3 has 14 amino acids. The CDR3, as DNA: TGTGCCAGCAGCGAAGAGGTTAGCACAGATACGCAGTATTTT. Its protein product is CASSEEVSTDTQYF.

This clone was found a few times. The V and J genes are TRBV29-1 and TRBJ2-3; possible D gene TRBD1, 5 bases. Germline CDR1 and CDR2: SQVTM and ANQGSEA. CDR3 length: 13 amino acids. Trimming took off 4 bases at V and 1 base at J, with 9 bases between the two ends. The DNA for the CDR3 is TGCAGCGTTGCGCCGACAGGCACAGATACGCAGTATTTT. This codes for CSVAPTGTDTQYF.

Only a few counts were recorded for this clone. The chain employs TRBV30 and TRBJ1-1, with no clear D. The CDR3 runs to 13 residues. Per the germline V gene, CDR1 is GTSNPN and CDR2 is SVGIG (reference sequence). V was clipped by 3 bases and J by 1 base, with 9 bases between them. The CDR3: CAWRGSSNTEAFF. The CDR3 coding sequence is TGTGCCTGGAGGGGGTCCTCGAACACTGAAGCTTTCTTT.

The chain carries TRBV6-5 and TRBJ2-2, with D maybe TRBD1 (5 bases). The CDR3 is 15 residues long. CDR1 MNHEY and CDR2 SVGAGI come from the germline V gene. Between the trimmed V and J ends, which lost 6 bases and 1 base, there was a span of 12 bases. CDR3 loop: CASSQRQRNTGELFF. In DNA form, the CDR3 reads TGTGCCAGCAGCCAAAGACAGCGGAACACCGGGGAGCTGTTTTTT.

The genes are TRBV14 and TRBJ2-7; either TRBD1 or TRBD2 may supply D (6 bases each). The length of the CDR3 is 13 residues. The V end lost 3 bases, the J end lost 9 bases, and 15 bases lay between the germline ends. Germline CDR1 is SGHDN and CDR2 is FVKESK. This CDR3 is CASSHNKGGPQYF. As DNA, the CDR3 is TGTGCCAGCAGCCATAATAAAGGGGGGCCGCAGTACTTC.

This clone was detected only a few times. This CDR3 is CSVEGQDTEAFF. In DNA form, the CDR3 reads TGCAGCGTTGAAGGGCAGGACACTGAAGCTTTCTTT. This chain links TRBV29-1 with TRBJ1-1, with D uncertain. V shed 1 base and J shed 3 bases, with 6 bases lying between them. There are 12 residues in the CDR3. From germline, CDR1 is SQVTM and CDR2 ANQGSEA.

The chain uses TRBV5-1 and TRBJ2-5; the D gene is possibly TRBD1 (6 bases). CDR1 is SGHRS, CDR2 YFSETQ, per germline. The CDR3 sequence is 14 residues long. V was clipped by 1 base and J by 0 bases, with 7 bases between them. The CDR3 bases are TGCGCCAGCAGCTTGACAGGGTACCAAGAGACCCAGTACTTC. It yields the protein CASSLTGYQETQYF.

This clone was observed once. The chain links TRBV10-2 to TRBJ1-6, with TRBD1 matching over 7 bases. This CDR3 is 14 amino acids long. In germline, CDR1 is WSHSY, CDR2 SAAADI. V trimming: 6 bases; J trimming: 10 bases; junction bases outside the gene matches: 9. The CDR3 DNA is TGCGCCAGCAGAACGGGACAGACGATATCACCCCTCCACTTT. Translating gives CASRTGQTISPLHF.

This clone was counted between two and nine times. The chain combines TRBV11-2 with TRBJ2-1, with D possibly matching TRBD2 (6 bases). V lost 3 bases, J lost 16 bases, and 16 bases lay in between. Germline values: CDR1 SGHAT, CDR2 FQNNGV. This CDR3 has 12 amino acids. In DNA form, the CDR3 reads TGTGCCAGCAGCTTGGGGCCAGGTAGCGGATTCTTC. As protein: CASSLGPGSGFF.

A few counts support this clone. The chain employs TRBV16 and TRBJ2-1; TRBD1 agrees at 7 bases. There are 15 residues in the CDR3. The J segment lost 5 bases and the V segment lost 7 bases, leaving 11 bases of the junction unmatched. Germline loops: CDR1 KGHSY, CDR2 FQNENV. The CDR3 DNA reads as TGTGCCAGCACCCCCTCGGTACAGGGGAACAATGAGCAGTTCTTC. Amino acids: CASTPSVQGNNEQFF.

This clone was counted a few times. V is TRBV14 and J is TRBJ2-3; D remains ambiguous. The germline V gene encodes CDR1 SGHDN and CDR2 FVKESK. The CDR3 has 14 residues. Trimming removed 1 base from V and 1 base from J, with 6 bases in between. The CDR3 coding sequence is TGTGCCAGCAGCCAAGTTCCAGGCACAGATACGCAGTATTTT. Its protein product is CASSQVPGTDTQYF.

This clone showed up just a few times. The chain links TRBV7-2 to TRBJ1-2; D is unclear. CDR1 is SGHTA and CDR2 is FQGNSA in the germline V gene. There are 13 residues in the CDR3. Trimming left V 0 bases short and J 4 bases short, with 6 bases between. The CDR3 region is CASSLASVYGYTF. The CDR3 nucleotides are TGTGCCAGCAGCTTAGCCAGCGTCTATGGCTACACCTTC.

The CDR3 nucleotides are TGTGCCAGCTCTCTAGGAGCAACAGTGAACACTGAAGCTTTCTTT. This codes for CASSLGATVNTEAFF. The chain couples TRBV18 to TRBJ1-1; no firm D call. V was clipped by 6 bases and J by 0 bases, with 14 bases between them. Germline assignment: CDR1 KGHSH and CDR2 LQKENI. The CDR3 totals 15 residues.

The chain couples TRBV30 to TRBJ2-3, with 13 bases that match TRBD2. The CDR3 has 16 amino acids. Per the germline V gene, CDR1 is GTSNPN and CDR2 is SVGIG (reference sequence). V shed 4 bases, J shed 5 bases, and the junction held 9 bases outside the gene matches. CDR3 sequence: CAWTLLAGGPLDTQYF. CDR3 coding DNA: TGTGCCTGGACCCTACTAGCGGGGGGGCCGTTAGATACGCAGTATTTT.

The chain combines TRBV19 with TRBJ1-4, with 9 bases fitting TRBD1. Germline V lookup: CDR1 LNHDA, CDR2 SQIVND (reference sequence). The CDR3 is 18 residues long. After removal of 8 bases from V and 8 bases from J, the junction contained 21 bases not matched to a gene. The CDR3 nucleotides are TGTGCCAGTGGGGGGACCGGGACAGGGAATTATCTCGCAGAAAAACTGTTTTTT. It yields the protein CASGGTGTGNYLAEKLFF. Full variable domain (outside the CDR3, taken from reference TRBV19 and TRBJ1-4): DGGITQSPKYLFRKEGQNVTLSCEQNLNHDAMYWYRQDPGQGLRLIYYSQIVNDFQKGDIAEGYSVSREKKESFPLTVTSAQKNPTAFYLCASGGTGTGNYLAEKLFFGSGTQLSVL.

V usage is TRBV27 and J usage is TRBJ2-1; 7 nucleotides line up with TRBD1. Germline V CDR1 and CDR2: MNHEY, SMNVEV (reference sequence). Trimming cost V 2 bases and J 9 bases; bases outside gene matches: 10. This CDR3 is 15 amino acids long. The CDR3 nucleotides are TGTGCCAGCAGTTTACTGGACAGGAATGAATGTGAGCAGTTCTTC. It yields the protein CASSLLDRNECEQFF.

V and J are TRBV5-1 and TRBJ1-1; the match to TRBD1 covers 8 bases. Germline V CDR1 and CDR2: SGHRS, YFSETQ. The CDR3 runs to 14 residues. Germline trimming cut 4 bases from V and 4 bases from J; bases unmatched to any gene: 6. The CDR3 is CASSVRGRGTEAFF. CDR3 bases: TGCGCCAGCAGCGTCAGGGGGCGAGGCACTGAAGCTTTCTTT.

The V and J genes are TRBV18 and TRBJ1-1, with D possibly matching TRBD1 (5 bases). Trimming shortened V by 3 bases and J by 5 bases, and 10 bases separated the two germline ends. The CDR3 spans 13 residues. Germline lookup yields CDR1 KGHSH and CDR2 LQKENI. Written as DNA, the CDR3 is TGTGCCAGCTCACCTCCAGGGTCAACTGAAGCTTTCTTT. This gives the protein CASSPPGSTEAFF.

This clone was counted a few times. This chain uses TRBV15 with TRBJ2-3; D is possibly TRBD2 (6 bases). Between the trimmed V and J ends, which lost 8 bases and 4 bases, there was a span of 16 bases. Germline CDR1 and CDR2: LNHNV and YYDKDF (reference sequence). The CDR3 contains 14 residues. The CDR3 coding sequence is TGTGCCACCGCCCGCTCGGGGGTCCCAGATACGCAGTATTTT. Translating it yields CATARSGVPDTQYF.

CDR3 DNA sequence: TGTGCCAGCAGTTCCTGGACAGGGGGACTTCACAATGAGCAGTTCTTC. Translated, it gives CASSSWTGGLHNEQFF. This chain joins TRBV28 and TRBJ2-1, with 10 bases lining up with TRBD1. CDR3 length: 16 residues. CDR1 is MDHEN and CDR2 is SYDVKM in the germline V gene. The trim removed 4 bases at V and 5 bases at J, leaving 8 bases unmatched.

This clone was seen a few times. The chain has TRBV7-2 and TRBJ2-5; 8 bases are a match to TRBD2. From germline, CDR1 is SGHTA and CDR2 FQGNSA. V gave up 5 bases and J gave up 0 bases; unmatched junction bases: 11. This CDR3 is 17 amino acids long. The CDR3 nucleotides are TGTGCCAGCAGCCCGCAGGGGCGGGGGGCCTACCAAGAGACCCAGTACTTC. Its translation: CASSPQGRGAYQETQYF.

This clone came up a few times. This chain connects TRBV6-5 to TRBJ2-1; D not certain. Looked up from germline, CDR1 is MNHEY and CDR2 is SVGAGI. V was cut by 5 bases and J by 3 bases, with 11 bases left in between. The CDR3 extends over 14 amino acids. The CDR3, as DNA: TGTGCCAGCAGTAGCTCCGACGGCTACAATGAGCAGTTCTTC. Translated: CASSSSDGYNEQFF.

This clone was observed a handful of times. This sequence joins TRBV13 and TRBJ1-6; D is unresolved. The ends were cut back, 2 bases at V and 8 bases at J, with 4 bases in the middle. This CDR3 is 12 amino acids long. The germline CDR1 and CDR2 sequences are PRHDT and FYEKMQ (reference sequence). DNA for the CDR3: TGTGCCAGCAGCTTATGGGATTCACCCCTCCACTTT. Residues: CASSLWDSPLHF.